Below, 2 T cell receptor beta chains from the same sample are listed, as sequenced in a study of glioma-infiltrating T cells after dendritic cell vaccination. Assay: immunoSEQ multiplex PCR; the TCRdb copy retains only in-frame clones and omits some. The sample includes about 65,000 clones, about 89% of them seen just once. As for time point: after dendritic cell vaccination, including at tumor progression/relapse. The sequencing here drew on blood, taken after dendritic cell vaccination. These receptors came from a human donor with glioblastoma.

J is TRBJ2-2 and V is TRBV2; maybe TRBD2 (5 bases). V was clipped by 8 bases and J by 3 bases, with 10 bases between them. Germline V CDR1 and CDR2: SNHLY, FYNNEI. The CDR3 totals 13 residues. As DNA, the CDR3 is TGTGCCAGCCCTAGCTACGACACCGGGGAGCTGTTTTTT. This encodes CASPSYDTGELFF.

In its sample, this clone was seen once. This chain connects TRBV19 to TRBJ2-5, with D maybe TRBD2 (6 bases). The J call is uncertain, as TRBJ2-7 better fits the DNA end. Germline V lookup: CDR1 LNHDA, CDR2 SQIVND (reference sequence). The CDR3 contains 15 residues. The DNA for the CDR3 is TGTGCCAGTAGTATCGAGAGCGGGCCTACCTACGAGCAGTACTTC. Its translation: CASSIESGPTYEQYF.